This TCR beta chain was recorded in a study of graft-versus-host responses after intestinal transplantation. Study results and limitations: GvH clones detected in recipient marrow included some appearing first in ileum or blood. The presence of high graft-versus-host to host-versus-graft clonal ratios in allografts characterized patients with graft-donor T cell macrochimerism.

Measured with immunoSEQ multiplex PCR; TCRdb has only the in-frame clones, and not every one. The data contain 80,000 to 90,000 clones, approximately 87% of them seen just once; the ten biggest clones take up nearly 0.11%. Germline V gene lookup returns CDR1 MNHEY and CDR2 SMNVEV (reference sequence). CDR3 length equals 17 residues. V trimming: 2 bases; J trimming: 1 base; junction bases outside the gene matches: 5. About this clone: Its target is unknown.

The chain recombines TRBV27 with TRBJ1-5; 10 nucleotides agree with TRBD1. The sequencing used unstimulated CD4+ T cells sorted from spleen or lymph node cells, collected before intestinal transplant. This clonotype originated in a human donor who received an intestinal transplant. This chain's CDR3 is CASSLGRDRGSNQPQHF. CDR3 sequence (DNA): TGTGCCAGCAGTTTAGGGAGGGACAGGGGAAGCAATCAGCCCCAGCATTTT.